The 20 T cell receptor beta chains presented below share a single source sample, sequenced in a study of T cell changes during pregnancy in multiple sclerosis. Produced via immunoSEQ multiplex PCR; TCRdb's table is partial and in-frame only. Of approximately 130,000 clones listed, about 95% are singletons. The source material was peripheral blood, sampled after pregnancy. The receptors stem from a female donor with multiple sclerosis, enrolled in a pregnancy study.

The V and J genes are TRBV5-4 and TRBJ1-1; tentatively, D is TRBD1 (6 bases). With 4 bases removed from V and 5 bases from J, the gap between germline ends came to 24 bases. Germline CDR1 SGHNT, CDR2 YYREEE (reference sequence). CDR3 length equals 17 residues. The CDR3 DNA sequence: TGTGCCAGCAGCCTGGAACAGGGCCGAGGGAGGGGGACTGAAGCTTTCTTT. It encodes CASSLEQGRGRGTEAFF. Complete variable domain (other parts from reference TRBV5-4 and TRBJ1-1): ETGVTQSPTHLIKTRGQQVTLRCSSQSGHNTVSWYQQALGQGPQFIFQYYREEENGRGNFPPRFSGLQFPNYSSELNVNALELDDSALYLCASSLEQGRGRGTEAFFGQGTRLTVV.

The chain joins TRBV2 to TRBJ2-3, with a weak D call TRBD2 (6 bases). The CDR3 extends over 17 amino acids. V was pared by 3 bases and J by 0 bases, with 16 bases between. Germline V CDR1 and CDR2: SNHLY, FYNNEI. In DNA, the CDR3 is TGTGCCAGCAGTGAGGCTAGCGAGGTTCCTAGCACAGATACGCAGTATTTT. Its translation: CASSEASEVPSTDTQYF.

The chain employs TRBV19 and TRBJ1-5, with 8 bases fitting TRBD1. CDR1 and CDR2 from the germline V gene are LNHDA and SQIVND (reference sequence). CDR3 size: 14 residues. Trimming removed 4 bases from V and 1 base from J; junction bases left unmatched: 0. CDR3 sequence reads: CASSRTGSNQPQHF. CDR3 sequence (DNA): TGTGCCAGTAGTAGGACAGGGAGCAATCAGCCCCAGCATTTT.

The chain combines TRBV5-6 with TRBJ2-7, with 13 positions matching TRBD2. CDR1 SGHDT and CDR2 YYEEEE come from the germline V gene. After removal of 3 bases from V and 3 bases from J, the junction contained 6 bases not matched to a gene. The CDR3 is 16 residues long. The CDR3 spells CASSSTSGRAHYEQYF. DNA for the CDR3: TGTGCCAGCAGCTCCACTAGCGGGAGGGCCCACTACGAGCAGTACTTC.

The count of this clone is one. The chain joins TRBV6-5 to TRBJ2-7; 7 nucleotides align to TRBD1. Germline V gene sequence: CDR1 MNHEY, CDR2 SVGAGI. This CDR3 contains 15 residues. Trimming took 8 bases from V and 2 from J; bases not matched to a gene: 12. The CDR3 loop reads CASRRGGGRTYEQYF. The CDR3 region has the DNA TGTGCCAGCCGCCGAGGGGGCGGACGTACCTACGAGCAGTACTTC.

The chain is built from TRBV5-4 and TRBJ1-4; D unclear. This CDR3 has 14 amino acids. V shed 0 bases and J shed 0 bases, with 3 bases lying between them. CDR1 and CDR2 (germline): SGHNT, YYREEE (reference sequence). The CDR3 nucleotides are TGTGCCAGCAGCTTGGGAGCAACTAATGAAAAACTGTTTTTT. Protein sequence: CASSLGATNEKLFF.

V gene TRBV7-6 combines with J gene TRBJ2-3, with 8 bases identical to TRBD2. Germline V gives CDR1 SGHVS, CDR2 FNYEAQ. The J segment lost 2 bases and the V segment lost 5 bases, leaving 12 bases of the junction unmatched. The CDR3 runs to 17 residues. The CDR3, as DNA: TGTGCCAGCAGCGGACGGTTAGCGGGAAAACACACAGATACGCAGTATTTT. This gives the protein CASSGRLAGKHTDTQYF.

The rearrangement joins TRBV7-2 to TRBJ1-2; 8 positions match TRBD1. V shed 5 bases, J shed 7 bases, and the junction held 6 bases outside the gene matches. The CDR3 sequence is 13 residues long. The V gene's germline CDR1 is SGHTA and CDR2 FQGNSA. CDR3 region: CASSPWTGFGYTF. The DNA of the CDR3 is TGTGCCAGCAGCCCCTGGACAGGGTTTGGCTACACCTTC.

The chain is built from TRBV21-1 and TRBJ2-4; whether TRBD2, the table's D call, matches the DNA was not checked. TRBV21-1 is a pseudogene segment. The CDR3 extends over 17 amino acids. Here the CDR3 reads CASSKRGPSGTRNIQYF. Here the CDR3 DNA reads TGTGCCAGCAGCAAAAGGGGGCCTAGCGGGACTCGAAACATTCAGTACTTC.

V usage is TRBV7-3 and J usage is TRBJ1-1, with 9 bases lining up with TRBD1. Trimming took 2 bases from V and 6 from J; bases not matched to a gene: 10. The germline V gene has CDR1 SGHTA and CDR2 FQGTGA. This CDR3 is 16 amino acids long. DNA of the CDR3: TGTGCCAGCAGCTTAGCAGGGACAGGGAACGGCGCTGAAGCTTTCTTT. This translates into CASSLAGTGNGAEAFF.

This clone was counted many times. The chain is built from TRBV4-2 and TRBJ1-3; the D gene is possibly TRBD1 (5 bases). The length of the CDR3 is 16 residues. V gave up 0 bases and J gave up 6 bases, with 15 bases separating them. Per the germline V gene, CDR1 is LGHNA and CDR2 is YNFKEQ. The CDR3 nucleotides read TGTGCCAGCAGCCAAGATTTTCAGGGAGGGGAAAACACCATATATTTT. It translates to CASSQDFQGGENTIYF.

The rearrangement uses TRBV2 and TRBJ2-7; the D is unclear. V shed 1 base and J shed 3 bases, with 7 bases lying between them. Germline values: CDR1 SNHLY, CDR2 FYNNEI. CDR3 length: 13 amino acids. The CDR3 DNA reads TGTGCCAGCAGTGAAGTCCGACTCTACGAGCAGTACTTC. Protein sequence: CASSEVRLYEQYF.

The chain is built from TRBV7-2 and TRBJ1-4, with D tentatively TRBD1 (5 bases). Germline V gene sequence: CDR1 SGHTA, CDR2 FQGNSA. This CDR3 spans 15 amino acids. V dropped 5 bases and J dropped 7 bases, with 17 bases sitting between them. The CDR3 reads CASSVAGLASEKLFF. CDR3 nucleotides: TGTGCCAGCAGCGTTGCGGGACTGGCGAGTGAAAAACTGTTTTTT.

The chain links TRBV7-9 to TRBJ1-1, with D perhaps TRBD1 (6 bases). Germline-derived CDR1 and CDR2 are SEHNR and FQNEAQ (reference sequence). The CDR3 is 12 amino acids. With 5 bases removed from V and 3 bases from J, the gap between germline ends came to 7 bases. The CDR3 nucleotides read TGTGCCAGCAGCGACAGGTACACTGAAGCTTTCTTT. It yields the protein CASSDRYTEAFF.

J is TRBJ1-3 and V is TRBV27; 7 bases match TRBD1. The CDR3 loop spans 17 amino acids. In germline, CDR1 is MNHEY, CDR2 SMNVEV (reference sequence). J lost 0 bases, V lost 5 bases, and 10 bases had no gene match. CDR3 nucleotides: TGTGCCAGCAGTCCTCGAGCAGGGGGATTCTCTGGAAACACCATATATTTT. Amino acid sequence: CASSPRAGGFSGNTIYF.

The V gene is TRBV2, the J gene TRBJ2-7; 9 bases fit TRBD1. CDR1 SNHLY and CDR2 FYNNEI come from the germline V gene. The junction had 8 bases not matched to a gene; V was cut back by 4 bases and J by 4 bases. This CDR3 comprises 15 residues. This CDR3 reads CASSAWGTGSYEQYF. In nucleotides, the CDR3 is TGTGCCAGCAGTGCCTGGGGGACAGGGTCATACGAGCAGTACTTC.

J is TRBJ2-5 and V is TRBV28; weak D call: TRBD1 (8 bases). This CDR3 spans 16 amino acids. Trimming shortened V by 5 bases and J by 1 base, and 17 bases separated the two germline ends. Germline lookup yields CDR1 MDHEN and CDR2 SYDVKM. The CDR3 DNA reads as TGTGCCAGCAGTCCCTACAGGGGGGGACCCCAAGAGACCCAGTACTTC. Its protein product is CASSPYRGGPQETQYF.

This clone was seen more than once but under ten times. This rearrangement joins TRBV6-5 to TRBJ2-7; the match to TRBD1 covers 10 bases. This CDR3 has 14 amino acids. V lost 6 bases and J lost 3; bases outside the gene matches: 5. The germline CDR1 and CDR2 sequences are MNHEY and SVGAGI. CDR3 nucleotide sequence: TGTGCCAGCAGATACGGACAGGGGGGCTACGAGCAGTACTTC. Translated: CASRYGQGGYEQYF.

V usage is TRBV7-8 and J usage is TRBJ2-3, with a tentative D call TRBD2 (5 bases). This CDR3 comprises 16 residues. Germline V gives CDR1 SGHVS, CDR2 FQNEAQ. The V and J ends lost 0 bases and 1 base respectively, with 11 bases between them. CDR3 DNA: TGTGCCAGCAGCTTAGCAACGGGGTCGGGCACAGATACGCAGTATTTT. This sequence encodes CASSLATGSGTDTQYF.

V gene TRBV19 combines with J gene TRBJ1-5; 9 nucleotides match TRBD1. In germline, CDR1 is LNHDA, CDR2 SQIVND (reference sequence). The CDR3 sequence is 15 residues long. Trimming cost V 3 bases and J 5 bases; bases outside gene matches: 5. The CDR3 DNA reads as TGTGCCAGTAGTATTTGGACAGGGGACGATCAGCCCCAGCATTTT. It codes for CASSIWTGDDQPQHF.